This T cell receptor (beta chain) appears in the sequencing data of a study of control samples from healthy donors and cancer patients. Repertoires were generated with immunoSEQ multiplex PCR, while TCRdb's copy carries only in-frame clones and drops some. The sample consists of over 150,000 clones, roughly 94% of them appearing once. The TCR was taken from a woman aged 18-29 years in good health. Sequenced input: blood.

The CDR3 DNA is TGCGCCAGCATGGTTATAGGGGGGGGCACAGATACGCAGTATTTT. It yields the protein CASMVIGGGTDTQYF. The gene calls are TRBV5-1 and TRBJ2-3; a possible D gene is TRBD2 (7 bases). This CDR3 has 15 residues. Germline CDR1 and CDR2: SGHRS and YFSETQ. The ends were cut back, 6 bases at V and 1 base at J, with 15 bases in the middle.